The sequence of this T cell receptor beta chain was determined in a study of blood T cell repertoires in COVID-19 (dated by TCRdb to the early 2020s). Turning to the overall study: Samples covering the acute and convalescent phases of COVID-19 were provided by collaborators in the United States, Italy and Spain. The samples were drawn from two sources: the first 160 participants of the ongoing ImmuneRACE study, and 1,000 to 1,500 subjects contributed by 6 global collaborators. Nearly every sample came with metadata listing a de-identified subject ID, COVID-19 status, age in years and sex. The material from the prospective study consisted of cDNA or gDNA derived from T cells, B-cell-depleted T cells, or PBMCs. HLA class I and class II types, where available, came from metadata supplied by the sample provider rather than from assay-based typing. A freely available public database, intended as a resource for researchers studying the immune response to SARS-CoV-2, is where the repertoires were released. The dataset comprised deeply sampled blood TCRbeta repertoires from subjects exposed to, actively infected with, or recovered from COVID-19.

Another Seattle source contributed samples from volunteer blood donors who had recovered from COVID-19. Collaborating institutions collected whole blood in K2EDTA tubes following their own protocols. For TCRbeta analysis, collaborator samples were shipped as frozen whole blood, as isolated PBMCs, or as DNA extracted from either sample type. Reading from cysteine to phenylalanine, the CDR3 counts 14 amino acids. Here the CDR3 DNA is all that survives: 42 bases in frame from base 1. V and J are trimmed by 5 bases and 7 bases, and the gene matches miss 7 bases of the junction. CDR1 and CDR2 (SNHLY, FYNNEI) derive from the germline V gene. In regard to this clone: Its antigen is unknown. No base quality values were provided; no much bigger clone lies one nucleotide off.

Overall study outcomes, separate from this receptor: Clinical and demographic metadata were provided uncurated, with the amount varying by source and participant.

The immunoSEQ Assay, a bias-controlled multiplex PCR, was used to amplify TCRbeta CDR3 regions from genomic DNA. The authors processed their data as follows. The number of nucleated cells in each sample was estimated from the amplification of reference gene primers within the assay. Sequence reads were collapsed and filtered to measure the absolute abundance of every unique TCRbeta CDR3 rearrangement. For each sample, productive Simpson clonality was calculated as the square root of Simpson's diversity index across productive rearrangements. In TCRdb, the immuneACCESS table is reduced to in-frame sequences with V and J assigned. These tables do not hold every clone; where another copy was compared, an unresolved V gene accounts for under half, and the others remain unexplained. For V, J and clone size, that table is used; D and trimming come from the DNA. The sample data list roughly 230,000 clones, and roughly 89% of these were observed just once. Of the sample, 4.6% falls within the top ten clones.

The source is a woman aged 40 to 49 who had recovered from COVID-19. Sequenced input: peripheral blood. This sequence uses TRBV2 and TRBJ1-4; 7 of the junction bases match TRBD1. The base sequence is TGTGCCAGCAGTTCTTTGGAGGGGGCTGAAAAACTGTTTTTT. Translated, it reads CASSSLEGAEKLFF.